This entry is about one T cell receptor beta chain. The target antigen is unknown. TCRdb's table, derived via immunoSEQ multiplex PCR, lists solely in-frame clones and lacks some. The sample has around 320,000 clones; about 82% are singletons. The germline CDR1 and CDR2 sequences are LNHDA and SQIVND (reference sequence). This CDR3 spans 19 amino acids. The V segment lost 5 bases and the J segment 4 bases; nucleotides outside the gene matches: 14. This specimen belongs to a study of Ad26.COV2.S vaccination and SARS-CoV-2 variants. Findings of the study overall: Reported findings describe substantial breadth in spike-specific CD8+ and CD4+ T cell responses following vaccination.

Treatment reported: some 19 received Ad26.COV2.S at low or high dose, single or two shots; 5 received placebo; per-sample allocation not given. Specimens were obtained on day 63 following the first vaccine or placebo injection. This specimen consisted of peripheral blood, obtained in a trial of Ad26.COV2.S vaccine versus placebo. The sequence came from a person between 18 and 60 years old who received the Ad26.COV2.S COVID-19 vaccine or a placebo. The V call is TRBV19, the J call TRBJ2-5, with 15 bases matching TRBD2. For the CDR3, the DNA is TGTGCCAGTAGTGCGACCCCCAGGACTAGCGGGGGGGCAGCAGAGACCCAGTACTTC. Translating gives CASSATPRTSGGAAETQYF. Looking up the rest from reference TRBV19 and TRBJ2-5 gives the full variable domain: DGGITQSPKYLFRKEGQNVTLSCEQNLNHDAMYWYRQDPGQGLRLIYYSQIVNDFQKGDIAEGYSVSREKKESFPLTVTSAQKNPTAFYLCASSATPRTSGGAAETQYFGPGTRLLVL.